This T cell receptor (beta chain) is drawn from a study of CD8 T cells in ankylosing spondylitis. Study-level points and caveats: Those disease-linked clones were CD8+; they were also relatively rare in peripheral blood. A motif in TCR beta, a set of 8 or 9 highly homologous variants, appeared characteristic of ankylosing spondylitis blood. Reports say disease-linked clones showed up significantly more in matched ankylosing spondylitis synovial fluid. In reactive arthritis synovial fluid and blood, some motif variants had been reported before.

In making TCR beta libraries, quantitative 5'-RACE with molecular barcodes was used. TCRdb processed the 5' RACE reads anew with MiXCR; each CDR3 protein has one entry. The table has hundreds of thousands of distinct CDR3 sequences, about 12% seen once. Remarks on this clonotype: Its target is unknown.

Between the trimmed V and J ends, which lost 3 bases and 1 base, there was a span of 7 bases. There are 14 residues in the CDR3. The germline V gene encodes CDR1 SGHRS and CDR2 YFSETQ. V and J are TRBV5-1 and TRBJ2-2, with D perhaps TRBD2 (5 bases). The TCR sequence derives from a male donor with ankylosing spondylitis. The sequenced sample consisted of blood, either unsorted or a sorted T cell fraction (not recorded which). The CDR3 nucleotides read TGCGCCAGCAGCTCGGGGTGGAACACCGGGGAGCTGTTTTTT. Translated, it gives CASSSGWNTGELFF.